This paragraph covers one T cell receptor beta chain sequence. The sample is drawn from a study of blood T cell repertoires in COVID-19. Across the whole study: The study drew acute and convalescent COVID-19 samples from the United States, Italy and Spain. Sources were T cells, B-cell-depleted T cells, or PBMCs; the material itself was cDNA or gDNA.

Trimming stripped 1 base from V and 7 bases from J, with 11 bases between. The germline V gene has CDR1 SGHTA and CDR2 FQGNSA. The CDR3 is 15 residues long. In the study's own analysis: Reference gene primer amplification gave estimated nucleated cell counts. Assay used: immunoSEQ multiplex PCR; TCRdb lists only in-frame clones, some missing. That table is the source of V, J and clone size, and D and trimming were worked out from the DNA. The sample records more than 110,000 clones, 75% to 85% being singletons. V gene TRBV7-2 combines with J gene TRBJ1-6; D ambiguous. Sequencing input: peripheral blood. This clonotype was obtained from a woman older than 75 with active or convalescent COVID-19. The CDR3 here is CASSLEVAGNSPLHF. For the CDR3, the DNA is TGTGCCAGCAGCTTAGAGGTTGCCGGGAATTCACCCCTCCACTTT.